This TCR beta chain was observed in a study of Tregs in tolerant kidney transplant recipients. Study-wide background: A roughly three-day belatacept mixed lymphocyte reaction, sometimes plus 5-day graft donor restimulation, preceded CD4+CD25+CD127- sorting.

The CDR3 covers 16 residues. In germline, CDR1 is LNHNV, CDR2 YYDKDF (reference sequence). V was shortened by 4 bases and J by 2 bases, with 12 bases between the two germline ends. TCRdb keeps only in-frame clones here, not all; method: immunoSEQ multiplex PCR. The sample yields 9,500 to 12,000 clones, about 93% seen once. Study-wide points: Tolerant patients' donor-specific Tregs expanded beyond overall Tregs, suggesting antigen-driven growth.

For this clone: What it recognizes is unknown.

This clonotype was sampled from a human patient who received a combined kidney and bone marrow transplant. The chain carries TRBV15 and TRBJ2-6; D is ambiguous. Source: Tregs from blood cultured with allogeneic cells, taken before the transplant. This CDR3 reads CATSILGITGANVLTF. The CDR3 coding sequence is TGTGCCACCAGCATCTTGGGGATCACTGGGGCCAACGTCCTGACTTTC.